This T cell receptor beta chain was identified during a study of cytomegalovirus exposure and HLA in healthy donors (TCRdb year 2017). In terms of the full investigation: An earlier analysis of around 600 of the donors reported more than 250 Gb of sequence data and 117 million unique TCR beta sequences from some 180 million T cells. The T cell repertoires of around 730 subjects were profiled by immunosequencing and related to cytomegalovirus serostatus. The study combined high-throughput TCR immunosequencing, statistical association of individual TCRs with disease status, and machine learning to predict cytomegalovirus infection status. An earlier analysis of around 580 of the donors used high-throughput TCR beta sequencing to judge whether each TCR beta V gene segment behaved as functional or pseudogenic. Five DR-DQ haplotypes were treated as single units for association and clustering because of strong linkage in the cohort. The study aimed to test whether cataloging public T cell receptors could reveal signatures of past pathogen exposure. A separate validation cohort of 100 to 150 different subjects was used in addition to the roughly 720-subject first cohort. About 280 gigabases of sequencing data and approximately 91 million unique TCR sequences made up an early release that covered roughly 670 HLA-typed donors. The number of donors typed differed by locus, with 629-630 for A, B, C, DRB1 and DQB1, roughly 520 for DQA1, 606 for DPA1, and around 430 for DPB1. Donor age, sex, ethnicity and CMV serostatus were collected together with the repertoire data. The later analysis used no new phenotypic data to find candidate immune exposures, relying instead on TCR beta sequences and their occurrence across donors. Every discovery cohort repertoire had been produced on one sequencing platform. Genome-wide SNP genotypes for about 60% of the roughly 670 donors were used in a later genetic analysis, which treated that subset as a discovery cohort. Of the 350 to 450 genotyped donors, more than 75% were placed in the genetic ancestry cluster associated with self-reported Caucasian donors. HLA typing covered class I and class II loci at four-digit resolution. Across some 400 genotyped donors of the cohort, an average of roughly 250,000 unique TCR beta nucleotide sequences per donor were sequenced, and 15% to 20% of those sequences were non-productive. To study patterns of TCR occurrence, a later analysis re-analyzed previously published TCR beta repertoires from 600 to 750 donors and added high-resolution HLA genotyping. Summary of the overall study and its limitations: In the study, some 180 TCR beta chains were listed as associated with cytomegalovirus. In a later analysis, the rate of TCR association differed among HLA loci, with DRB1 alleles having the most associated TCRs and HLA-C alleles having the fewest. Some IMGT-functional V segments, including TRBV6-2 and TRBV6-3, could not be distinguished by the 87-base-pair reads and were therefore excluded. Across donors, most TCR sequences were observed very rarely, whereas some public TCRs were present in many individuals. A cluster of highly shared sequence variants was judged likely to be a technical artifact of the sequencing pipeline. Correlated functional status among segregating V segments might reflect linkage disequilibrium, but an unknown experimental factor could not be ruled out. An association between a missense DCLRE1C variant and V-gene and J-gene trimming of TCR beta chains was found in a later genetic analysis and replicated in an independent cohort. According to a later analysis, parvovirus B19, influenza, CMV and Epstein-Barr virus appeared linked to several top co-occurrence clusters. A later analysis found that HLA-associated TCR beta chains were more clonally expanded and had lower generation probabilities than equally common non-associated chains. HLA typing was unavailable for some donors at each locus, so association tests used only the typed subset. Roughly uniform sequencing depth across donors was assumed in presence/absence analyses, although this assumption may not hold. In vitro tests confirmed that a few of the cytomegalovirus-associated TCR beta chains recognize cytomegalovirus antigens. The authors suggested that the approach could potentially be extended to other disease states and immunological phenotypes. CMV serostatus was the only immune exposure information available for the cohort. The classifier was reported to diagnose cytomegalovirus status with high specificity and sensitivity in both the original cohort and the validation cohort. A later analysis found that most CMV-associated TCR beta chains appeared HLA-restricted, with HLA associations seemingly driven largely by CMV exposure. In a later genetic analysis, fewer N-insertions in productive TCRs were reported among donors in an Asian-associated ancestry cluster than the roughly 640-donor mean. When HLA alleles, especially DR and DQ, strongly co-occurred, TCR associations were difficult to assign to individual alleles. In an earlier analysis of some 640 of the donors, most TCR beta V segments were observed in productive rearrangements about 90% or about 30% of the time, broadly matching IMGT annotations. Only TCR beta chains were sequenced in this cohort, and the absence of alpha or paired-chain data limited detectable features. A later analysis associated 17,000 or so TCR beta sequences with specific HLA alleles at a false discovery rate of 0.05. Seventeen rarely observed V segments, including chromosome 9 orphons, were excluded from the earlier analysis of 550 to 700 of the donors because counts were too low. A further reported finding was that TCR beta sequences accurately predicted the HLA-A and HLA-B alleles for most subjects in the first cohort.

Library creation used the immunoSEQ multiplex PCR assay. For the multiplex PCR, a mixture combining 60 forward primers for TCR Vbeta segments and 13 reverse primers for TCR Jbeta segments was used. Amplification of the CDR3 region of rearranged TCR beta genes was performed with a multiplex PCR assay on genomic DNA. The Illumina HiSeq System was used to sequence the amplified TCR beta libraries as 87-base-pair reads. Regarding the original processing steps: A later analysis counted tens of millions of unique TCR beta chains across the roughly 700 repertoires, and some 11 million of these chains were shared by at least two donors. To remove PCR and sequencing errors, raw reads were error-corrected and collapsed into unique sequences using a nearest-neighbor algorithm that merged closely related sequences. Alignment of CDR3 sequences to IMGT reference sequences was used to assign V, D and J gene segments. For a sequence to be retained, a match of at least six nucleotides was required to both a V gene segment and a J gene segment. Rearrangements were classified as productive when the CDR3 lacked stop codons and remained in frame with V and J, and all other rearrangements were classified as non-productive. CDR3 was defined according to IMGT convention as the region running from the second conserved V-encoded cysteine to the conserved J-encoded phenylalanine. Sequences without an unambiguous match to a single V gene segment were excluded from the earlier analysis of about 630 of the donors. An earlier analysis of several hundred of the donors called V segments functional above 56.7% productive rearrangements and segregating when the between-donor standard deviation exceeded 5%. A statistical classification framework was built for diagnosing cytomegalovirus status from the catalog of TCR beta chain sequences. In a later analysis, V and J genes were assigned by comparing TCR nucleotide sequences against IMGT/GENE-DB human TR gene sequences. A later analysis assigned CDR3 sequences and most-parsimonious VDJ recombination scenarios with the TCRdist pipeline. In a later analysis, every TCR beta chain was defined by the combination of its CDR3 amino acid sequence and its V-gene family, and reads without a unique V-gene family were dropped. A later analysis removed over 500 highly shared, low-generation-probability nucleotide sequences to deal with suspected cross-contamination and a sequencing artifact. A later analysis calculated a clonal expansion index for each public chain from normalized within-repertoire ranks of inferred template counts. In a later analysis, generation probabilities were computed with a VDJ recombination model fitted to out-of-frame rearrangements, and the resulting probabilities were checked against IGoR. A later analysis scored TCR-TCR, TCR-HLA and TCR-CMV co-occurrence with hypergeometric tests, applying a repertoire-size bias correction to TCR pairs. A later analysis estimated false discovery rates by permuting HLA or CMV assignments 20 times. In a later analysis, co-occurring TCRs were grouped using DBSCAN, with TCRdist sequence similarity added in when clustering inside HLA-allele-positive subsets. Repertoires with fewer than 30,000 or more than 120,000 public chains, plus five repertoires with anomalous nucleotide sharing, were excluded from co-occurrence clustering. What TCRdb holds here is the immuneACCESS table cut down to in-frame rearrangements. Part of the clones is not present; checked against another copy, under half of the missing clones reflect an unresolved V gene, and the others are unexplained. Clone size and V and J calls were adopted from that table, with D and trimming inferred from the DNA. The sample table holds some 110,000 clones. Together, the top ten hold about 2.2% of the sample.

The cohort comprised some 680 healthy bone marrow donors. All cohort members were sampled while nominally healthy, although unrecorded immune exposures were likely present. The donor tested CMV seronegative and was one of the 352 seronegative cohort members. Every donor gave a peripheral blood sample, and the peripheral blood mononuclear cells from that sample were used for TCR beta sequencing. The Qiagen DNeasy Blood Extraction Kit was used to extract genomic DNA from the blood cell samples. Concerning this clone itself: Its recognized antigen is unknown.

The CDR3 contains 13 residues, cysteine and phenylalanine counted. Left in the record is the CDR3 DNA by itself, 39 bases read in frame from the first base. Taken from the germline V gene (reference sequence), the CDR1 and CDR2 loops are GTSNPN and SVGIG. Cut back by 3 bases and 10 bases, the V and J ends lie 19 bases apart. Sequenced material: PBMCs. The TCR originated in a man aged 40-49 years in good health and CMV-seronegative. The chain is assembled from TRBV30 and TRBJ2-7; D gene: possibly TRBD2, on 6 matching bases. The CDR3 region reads CAWSYQTSRNQYF. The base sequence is TGTGCCTGGAGCTACCAGACTAGTCGCAATCAGTACTTC.